This passage covers 16 T cell receptor beta chains from one sample sequenced in a study of CD8+ T cells in alopecia areata. Extraction of RNA preceded its reverse transcription into cDNA, which served as the sequencing template. Sequenced by immunoSEQ multiplex PCR; TCRdb stores in-frame clones only, minus some. This table holds 150,000 to 200,000 clones, under 60% found once. The treatment is: oral pan-JAK inhibitor, 5-10 mg twice daily. The specimen was CD8+ T cells sorted from blood, collected at week 24, from a patient treated with tofacitinib. The receptors were gathered from a human donor with alopecia areata.

This clone showed up just a few times. This chain connects TRBV30 to TRBJ1-5; D is undetermined. Per the germline V gene, CDR1 is GTSNPN and CDR2 is SVGIG (reference sequence). The CDR3 is 12 residues long. Trimming removed 7 bases at V and 3 bases at J, with 10 bases between. The CDR3 is CASQGYNQPQHF. As DNA, the CDR3 is TGTGCCTCACAAGGATACAATCAGCCCCAGCATTTT. The variable domain in full, with the rest retrieved from reference TRBV30 and TRBJ1-5, is SQTIHQWPATLVQPVGSPLSLECTVEGTSNPNLYWYRQAAGRGLQLLFYSVGIGQISSEVPQNLSASRPQDRQFILSSKKLLLSDSGFYLCASQGYNQPQHFGDGTRLSIL.

The chain combines TRBV7-9 with TRBJ2-5; possible D gene TRBD2, 6 bases. Germline V CDR1 and CDR2: SEHNR, FQNEAQ (reference sequence). V shed 4 bases and J shed 0 bases, with 9 bases lying between them. The CDR3 is 14 amino acids. This chain's CDR3 is CASSWREYQETQYF. CDR3 nucleotide sequence: TGTGCCAGCAGCTGGAGGGAGTACCAAGAGACCCAGTACTTC.

This clone was found a few times. The rearrangement joins TRBV6-4 to TRBJ2-3, with no clear D. V gave up 4 bases and J gave up 0 bases, with 5 bases separating them. The germline V gene encodes CDR1 MRHNA and CDR2 SNTAGT. The CDR3 is made up of 13 amino acids. The CDR3 reads CASSGASTDTQYF. CDR3 in DNA: TGTGCCAGCAGTGGAGCCAGCACAGATACGCAGTATTTT.

In this sample, this clone turned up a few times. The germline gene is not matched at one end of the junction; a read error may be the cause. The chain recombines TRBV5-1 with TRBJ2-3; either TRBD1 or TRBD2 may fit D (5 bases each). Germline V lookup: CDR1 SGHRS, CDR2 YFSETQ. CDR3 length equals 15 residues. This chain's CDR3 is CASSPWDGSTDTQYF. CDR3 in DNA: TGCGCCAGCAGCCCCTGGGACGGAAGCACCGATACGCAGTATTTT.

This chain links TRBV27 with TRBJ2-3; TRBD2 matches at 8 bases. The J segment lost 3 bases and the V segment lost 6 bases, leaving 11 bases of the junction unmatched. The CDR3 length is 16 residues. The germline V gene has CDR1 MNHEY and CDR2 SMNVEV (reference sequence). The CDR3 loop is CASRSDLGGGTDTQYF. In DNA, the CDR3 is TGTGCCAGCAGATCAGACCTGGGCGGGGGGACAGATACGCAGTATTTT.

This clone has a handful of counts. This chain joins TRBV11-2 and TRBJ2-2, with D uncertain. CDR1 and CDR2 from the germline V gene are SGHAT and FQNNGV. This CDR3 is 11 amino acids long. The V end was cut by 3 bases, the J end by 6 bases, with 2 bases between. DNA of the CDR3: TGTGCCAGCAGCTTCGCCGGGGAGCTGTTTTTT. Its translation: CASSFAGELFF.

The rearrangement uses TRBV7-9 and TRBJ2-5, with unresolved D. Per the germline V gene, CDR1 is SEHNR and CDR2 is FQNEAQ (reference sequence). The ends were cut back, 0 bases at V and 5 bases at J, with 13 bases in the middle. The CDR3 contains 15 residues. CDR3 nucleotides: TGTGCCAGCAGCTTAGCAAGGCAGTCAATCGAGACCCAGTACTTC. Amino acids: CASSLARQSIETQYF.

This sequence joins TRBV5-1 and TRBJ1-2; 10 positions agree with TRBD1. Trimming cost V 4 bases and J 0 bases; bases outside gene matches: 3. The CDR3 has 15 residues. Germline values: CDR1 SGHRS, CDR2 YFSETQ. CDR3 residues: CASSPGTGANYGYTF. CDR3 coding DNA: TGCGCCAGCAGCCCCGGGACAGGGGCTAACTATGGCTACACCTTC. The full variable domain, its missing parts supplied by reference TRBV5-1 and TRBJ1-2, is KAGVTQTPRYLIKTRGQQVTLSCSPISGHRSVSWYQQTPGQGLQFLFEYFSETQRNKGNFPGRFSGRQFSNSRSEMNVSTLELGDSALYLCASSPGTGANYGYTFGSGTRLTVV.

Only a few counts were recorded for this clone. This rearrangement joins TRBV4-1 to TRBJ1-1; 10 bases fit TRBD1. Per the germline V gene, CDR1 is MGHRA and CDR2 is YSYEKL. The ends lost 2 bases at V and 7 bases at J; junction bases unmatched: 13. The CDR3 consists of 17 residues. CDR3 nucleotides: TGCGCCAGCAGCCAAAATCATTACCGGGACAGGGGTGATGAAGCTTTCTTT. It yields the protein CASSQNHYRDRGDEAFF.

The chain combines TRBV19 with TRBJ1-6, with unresolved D. The germline gives CDR1 LNHDA, CDR2 SQIVND (reference sequence). Trimming left V 6 bases short and J 3 bases short, with 6 bases between. This CDR3 comprises 13 residues. The CDR3 loop is CASRLYYNSPLHF. The CDR3 DNA reads as TGTGCCAGTAGGCTGTACTATAATTCACCCCTCCACTTT.

The chain couples TRBV4-1 to TRBJ2-7, with a weak D call TRBD1 (6 bases). CDR3 size: 14 residues. Deletions cut 4 bases from V and 2 bases from J, with 12 bases between. Germline V CDR1 and CDR2: MGHRA, YSYEKL. The CDR3 sequence is CASSPTGVTYEQYF. The CDR3 nucleotides read TGCGCCAGCAGCCCGACAGGCGTTACCTACGAGCAGTACTTC.

This chain connects TRBV27 to TRBJ2-3; 7 nucleotides match TRBD2. With 3 bases clipped from V and 4 bases from J, the junction kept 4 bases outside the gene matches. The CDR3 contains 14 residues. From germline, CDR1 is MNHEY and CDR2 SMNVEV (reference sequence). The CDR3 nucleotides read TGTGCCAGCAGTTTGAGCGGGGTCCCAGATACGCAGTATTTT. Its translation is CASSLSGVPDTQYF.

The chain uses TRBV6-5 and TRBJ2-7; tentative D call: TRBD1 (5 bases). The CDR3 runs 12 residues. Trimming cost V 2 bases and J 6 bases, with 8 bases left between them. The germline gives CDR1 MNHEY, CDR2 SVGAGI. CDR3 nucleotide sequence: TGTGCCAGCAGTTACAGGGGTTCCGAGCAGTACTTC. Translating gives CASSYRGSEQYF.

The table lists this clone with a few counts. This chain connects TRBV30 to TRBJ1-6; the D gene is possibly TRBD1 (6 bases). The CDR3 spans 12 residues. Trimming took 1 base from V and 14 from J, leaving 12 bases between them. The germline V gene has CDR1 GTSNPN and CDR2 SVGIG (reference sequence). The CDR3 is CAWSGTVESLHF. In nucleotides, the CDR3 is TGTGCCTGGAGTGGGACAGTAGAATCCCTCCACTTT.

The J gene is TRBJ2-3, the V gene TRBV29-1, with D possibly being TRBD1 or TRBD2 (5 bases each). The CDR3 consists of 11 residues. The V and J ends lost 6 bases and 4 bases respectively, with 8 bases between them. Germline V gene sequence: CDR1 SQVTM, CDR2 ANQGSEA. This chain's CDR3 is CSVWDPDTQYF. The CDR3 DNA reads TGCAGCGTCTGGGACCCAGATACGCAGTATTTT.

This clone was recorded once. The chain carries TRBV12-5 and TRBJ2-2; the D gene is possibly TRBD2 (5 bases). The length of the CDR3 is 17 residues. The germline gives CDR1 LGHNT, CDR2 FRNRAP. The V and J ends lost 3 bases and 0 bases respectively, with 14 bases between them. CDR3 sequence: CASGFSPGNPNTGELFF. CDR3 nucleotides: TGTGCTAGTGGTTTCTCCCCCGGGAACCCGAACACCGGGGAGCTGTTTTTT.